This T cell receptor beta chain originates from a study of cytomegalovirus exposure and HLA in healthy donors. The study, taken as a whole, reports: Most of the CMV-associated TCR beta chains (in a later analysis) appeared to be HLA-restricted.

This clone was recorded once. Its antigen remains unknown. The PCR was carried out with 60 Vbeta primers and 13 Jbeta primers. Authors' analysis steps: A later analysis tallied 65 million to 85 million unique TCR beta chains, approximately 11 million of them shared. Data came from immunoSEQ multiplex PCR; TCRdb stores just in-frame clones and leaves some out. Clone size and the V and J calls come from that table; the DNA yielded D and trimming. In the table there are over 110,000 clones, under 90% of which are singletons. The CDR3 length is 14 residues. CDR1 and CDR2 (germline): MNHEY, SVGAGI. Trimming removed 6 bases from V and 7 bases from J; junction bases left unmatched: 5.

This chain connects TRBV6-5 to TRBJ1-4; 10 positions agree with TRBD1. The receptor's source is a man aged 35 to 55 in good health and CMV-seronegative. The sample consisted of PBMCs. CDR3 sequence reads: CASRSTGGGEKLFF. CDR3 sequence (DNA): TGTGCCAGCAGGTCGACAGGGGGCGGTGAAAAACTGTTTTTT.